This T cell receptor beta chain was documented in a study of blood T cell repertoires in COVID-19. Adults between about 18 and 89 years of age took part from about 24 US areas. Participants' reported clinical history set cohort assignment. CDR1 and CDR2 from the germline V gene are MNHNY and SVGAGI (reference sequence). V gave up 2 bases and J gave up 6 bases, with 7 bases separating them. This CDR3 is built from 12 residues. Repertoires were generated with immunoSEQ multiplex PCR, while TCRdb's copy carries only in-frame clones and drops some. Among over 350,000 clones, around 89% were seen once, and the ten largest hold around 0.95%.

The specimen sequenced was PBMCs or T cells enriched from blood (not recorded which). The TCR was taken from a woman younger than 45 with acute COVID-19. The chain combines TRBV6-6 with TRBJ1-1; D gene uncertain. The CDR3 loop is CASSYGRAEAFF. The CDR3 coding sequence is TGTGCCAGCAGTTACGGGAGAGCTGAAGCTTTCTTT.